Listed below are T cell receptor beta chains from one sample, sequenced in a study of cytomegalovirus exposure and HLA in healthy donors. Measured with immunoSEQ multiplex PCR; TCRdb has only the in-frame clones, and not every one. This sample has 100,000 to 150,000 clones, with roughly 63% found just once. The sequenced material came from PBMCs. All receptors derive from a man aged 30 to 45 in good health and CMV-seropositive. The CDR3 runs from the conserved cysteine through the conserved F or W. The D gene is left open where the match is weak. Clone sizes are given selectively: once, few, many, or a class where the clone is expanded.

CDR3nt: TGTTCCAGCAGCTCCTTGGGGCTAAACACTGAAGCTTTCTTT
CDR3aa: CSSSSLGLNTEAFF
v_gene: TRBV7-9
abundance: few
j_gene: TRBJ1-1
len: 14
d_gene: NA

CDR3nt: TGTGCCAGCAGTTTCCAGGTGGGACTAGCGGGAATCCCTTACGAGCAGTACTTC
CDR3aa: CASSFQVGLAGIPYEQYF
v_gene: TRBV28
abundance: NA
j_gene: TRBJ2-7
len: 18
d_gene: TRBD2

CDR3nt: TGTGCCAGCAGCACCGACTCCCGAGATGAGCAGTTCTTC
CDR3aa: CASSTDSRDEQFF
v_gene: TRBV9
abundance: NA
j_gene: TRBJ2-1
len: 13
d_gene: NA

CDR3nt: TGTGCCAGCAGTATACAGGGTAAAGGAGGTGAAAAACTGTTTTTT
CDR3aa: CASSIQGKGGEKLFF
v_gene: TRBV25-1
abundance: NA
j_gene: TRBJ1-4
len: 15
d_gene: NA

CDR3nt: TGCGCCAGCACCCGAGGGACAGGGGGCGAATTTTCACCCCTCCACTTT
CDR3aa: CASTRGTGGEFSPLHF
v_gene: TRBV5-1
abundance: NA
j_gene: TRBJ1-6
len: 16
d_gene: TRBD1

CDR3nt: TGTGCCAGCAGCCAAGGAGTAGTTACCTACGAGCAGTACTTC
CDR3aa: CASSQGVVTYEQYF
v_gene: TRBV4-2
abundance: NA
j_gene: TRBJ2-7
len: 14
d_gene: NA

CDR3nt: TGTGCCAGTATGGGGGGTAGCTACGAGCAGTACTTC
CDR3aa: CASMGGSYEQYF
v_gene: TRBV19
abundance: NA
j_gene: TRBJ2-7
len: 12
d_gene: NA

CDR3nt: TGTGCCAGCAGCACCATTGAGACAGAATCGAACACTGAAGCTTTCTTT
CDR3aa: CASSTIETESNTEAFF
v_gene: TRBV27
abundance: NA
j_gene: TRBJ1-1
len: 16
d_gene: NA

CDR3nt: TGCGCCAGCAGCCCAACTAGCGGCACAGATACGCAGTATTTT
CDR3aa: CASSPTSGTDTQYF
v_gene: TRBV5-1
abundance: few
j_gene: TRBJ2-3
len: 14
d_gene: TRBD2

CDR3nt: TGCGCCAGCAGCTTATCTAGCGGACAAGAGACCCAGTACTTC
CDR3aa: CASSLSSGQETQYF
v_gene: TRBV5-1
abundance: NA
j_gene: TRBJ2-5
len: 14
d_gene: TRBD2

CDR3nt: TGTGCCAGCGGGAGCGGGAGGAACACCAAAAACATTCAGTACTTC
CDR3aa: CASGSGRNTKNIQYF
v_gene: TRBV2
abundance: NA
j_gene: TRBJ2-4
len: 15
d_gene: TRBD2

CDR3nt: TGCGCCAGCAGTGGCCGACAGGGATCGACCGGGGAGCTGTTTTTT
CDR3aa: CASSGRQGSTGELFF
v_gene: TRBV5-1
abundance: few
j_gene: TRBJ2-2
len: 15
d_gene: TRBD1

CDR3nt: TGTGCCAGCAGCTTATCTGGCGGAGCATCCTACGAGCAGTACTTC
CDR3aa: CASSLSGGASYEQYF
v_gene: TRBV7-3
abundance: once
j_gene: TRBJ2-7
len: 15
d_gene: NA

CDR3nt: TGTGCCAGCCGAAGGACAGGTTCCTACGAGCAGTACTTC
CDR3aa: CASRRTGSYEQYF
v_gene: TRBV6-5
abundance: NA
j_gene: TRBJ2-7
len: 13
d_gene: TRBD1

CDR3nt: TGTGCCAGCGCCCAGGGGGCTGGCTATGGCTACACCTTC
CDR3aa: CASAQGAGYGYTF
v_gene: TRBV2
abundance: NA
j_gene: TRBJ1-2
len: 13
d_gene: TRBD1

CDR3nt: TGCGCCAGCAGCCCGTGGGGACAGAAGACCACCATATATTTT
CDR3aa: CASSPWGQKTTIYF
v_gene: TRBV5-1
abundance: NA
j_gene: TRBJ1-3
len: 14
d_gene: TRBD1

CDR3nt: TGTGTGAGCGGGAGGTACGAGCAGTACTTC
CDR3aa: CVSGRYEQYF
v_gene: TRBV28
abundance: NA
j_gene: TRBJ2-7
len: 10
d_gene: TRBD2

CDR3nt: TGTGCCAGTAGTGAATGGACAGGGTCATCTCTTAACTATGGCTACACCTTC
CDR3aa: CASSEWTGSSLNYGYTF
v_gene: TRBV19
abundance: NA
j_gene: TRBJ1-2
len: 17
d_gene: TRBD1